This T cell receptor beta chain appears in the sequencing data of a study of blood T cells in healthy people across ages. Study details: Template switching caught about one barcoded beta molecule for each two T cells.

This clonotype was recorded once. CDR1 and CDR2 (germline): DFQATT, SNEGSKA (reference sequence). Trimming took off 3 bases at V and 6 bases at J, with 12 bases between the two ends. The CDR3 consists of 13 residues. For the second PCR, which ran for about 7 to 11 cycles, a sample-barcoded 5' primer and a J-beta primer mix were used. TCRdb reanalysed the 5' RACE reads using MiXCR and keeps one entry per CDR3 protein. The sample holds 850,000 to 1,000,000 distinct CDR3 sequences, about 51% seen once. The chain employs TRBV20-1 and TRBJ1-5; no reliable D call. Sample: blood. The source is a woman aged 55 to 70 in good health. In DNA, the CDR3 is TGCAGTGCTAGGAGGGTAGCGGGTCAGCCCCAGCATTTT. Translating it yields CSARRVAGQPQHF.